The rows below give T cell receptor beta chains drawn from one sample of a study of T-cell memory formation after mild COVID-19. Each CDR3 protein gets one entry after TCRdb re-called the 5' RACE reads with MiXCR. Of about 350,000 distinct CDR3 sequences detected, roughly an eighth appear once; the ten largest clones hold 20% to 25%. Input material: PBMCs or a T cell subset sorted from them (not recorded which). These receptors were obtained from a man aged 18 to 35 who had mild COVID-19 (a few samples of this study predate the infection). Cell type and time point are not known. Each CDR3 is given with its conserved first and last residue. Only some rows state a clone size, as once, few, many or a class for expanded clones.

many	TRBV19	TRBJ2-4	CASSGTGRMENIQYF
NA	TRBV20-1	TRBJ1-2	CSSSLSRDRRGYTF
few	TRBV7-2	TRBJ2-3	CASISARYQDTQYF
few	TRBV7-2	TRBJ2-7	CASSLNRGGVHEQYF
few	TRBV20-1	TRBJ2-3	CSASGPDSRFSADTQYF
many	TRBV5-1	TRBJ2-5	CASREEETQYF
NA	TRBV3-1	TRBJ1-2	CASSQGVAYGYTF
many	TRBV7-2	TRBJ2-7	CASGTWGYEQYF
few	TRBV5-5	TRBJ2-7	CASSSGRIGYEQYF
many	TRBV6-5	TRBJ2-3	CASSPDIQVDTQYF
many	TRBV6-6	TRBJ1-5	CASSTMVQPQHF
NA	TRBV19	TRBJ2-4	CASSITSGAGNIQYF
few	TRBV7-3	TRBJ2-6	CASSLGTAANVLTF
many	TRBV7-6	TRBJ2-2	CASSSQGGDPYTGELFF
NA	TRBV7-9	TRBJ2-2	CASSLAGSGGELFF
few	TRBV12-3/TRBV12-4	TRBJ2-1	CASSYRTSAIDEQFF
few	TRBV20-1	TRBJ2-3	CSALGARLHTQYF
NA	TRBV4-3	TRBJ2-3	CASSQAGPGTDTQYF
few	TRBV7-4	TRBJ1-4	CASSPNFLPTNEKLFF
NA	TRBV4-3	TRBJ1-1	CASSQDYGSLNTEAFF
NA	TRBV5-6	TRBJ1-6	CASSLVGGLGSPLHF
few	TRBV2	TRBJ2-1	CASSEGSRRGFF
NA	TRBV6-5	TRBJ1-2	CASRPYQDYGYTF
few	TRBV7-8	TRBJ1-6	CASSLANRGNSPLHF
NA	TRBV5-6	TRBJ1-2	CASSLSLNYGYTF
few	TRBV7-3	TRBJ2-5	CASSLTLEETQYF
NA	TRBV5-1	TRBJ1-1	CASSLRDRLNLNTEAFF
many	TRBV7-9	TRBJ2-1	CASSSPYSRYNEQFF
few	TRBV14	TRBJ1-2	CASSQVGRTGVGYTF